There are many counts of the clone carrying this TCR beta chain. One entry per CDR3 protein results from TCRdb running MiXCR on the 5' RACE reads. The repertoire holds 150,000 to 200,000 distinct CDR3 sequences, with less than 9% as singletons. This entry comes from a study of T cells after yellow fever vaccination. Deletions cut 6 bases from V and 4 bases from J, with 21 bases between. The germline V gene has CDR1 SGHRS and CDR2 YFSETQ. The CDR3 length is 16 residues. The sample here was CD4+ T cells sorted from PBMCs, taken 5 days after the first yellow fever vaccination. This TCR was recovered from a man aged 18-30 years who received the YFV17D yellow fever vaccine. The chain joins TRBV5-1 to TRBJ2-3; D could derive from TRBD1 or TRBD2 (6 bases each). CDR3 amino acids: CASNLPLIGGPDTQYF. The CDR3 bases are TGCGCCAGCAACCTACCCCTAATCGGGGGCCCAGATACGCAGTATTTT.